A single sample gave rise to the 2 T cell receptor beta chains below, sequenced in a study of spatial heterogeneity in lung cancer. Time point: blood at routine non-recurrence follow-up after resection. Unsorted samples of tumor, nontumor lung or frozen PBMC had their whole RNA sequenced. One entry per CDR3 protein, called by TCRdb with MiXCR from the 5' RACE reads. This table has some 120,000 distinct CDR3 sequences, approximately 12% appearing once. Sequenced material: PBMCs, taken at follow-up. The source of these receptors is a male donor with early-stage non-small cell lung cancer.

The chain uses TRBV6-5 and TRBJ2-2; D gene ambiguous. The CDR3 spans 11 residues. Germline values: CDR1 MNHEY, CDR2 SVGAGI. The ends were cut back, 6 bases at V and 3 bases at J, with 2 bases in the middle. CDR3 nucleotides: TGTGCCAGCAGATACACCGGGGAGCTGTTTTTT. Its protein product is CASRYTGELFF.

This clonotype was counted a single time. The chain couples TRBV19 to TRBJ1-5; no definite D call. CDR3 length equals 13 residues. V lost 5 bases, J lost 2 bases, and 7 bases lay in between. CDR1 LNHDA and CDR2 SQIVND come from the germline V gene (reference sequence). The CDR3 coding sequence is TGTGCCAGTAGTTACAGCCGCAATCAGCCCCAGCATTTT. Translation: CASSYSRNQPQHF. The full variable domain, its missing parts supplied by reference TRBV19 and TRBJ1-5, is DGGITQSPKYLFRKEGQNVTLSCEQNLNHDAMYWYRQDPGQGLRLIYYSQIVNDFQKGDIAEGYSVSREKKESFPLTVTSAQKNPTAFYLCASSYSRNQPQHFGDGTRLSIL.